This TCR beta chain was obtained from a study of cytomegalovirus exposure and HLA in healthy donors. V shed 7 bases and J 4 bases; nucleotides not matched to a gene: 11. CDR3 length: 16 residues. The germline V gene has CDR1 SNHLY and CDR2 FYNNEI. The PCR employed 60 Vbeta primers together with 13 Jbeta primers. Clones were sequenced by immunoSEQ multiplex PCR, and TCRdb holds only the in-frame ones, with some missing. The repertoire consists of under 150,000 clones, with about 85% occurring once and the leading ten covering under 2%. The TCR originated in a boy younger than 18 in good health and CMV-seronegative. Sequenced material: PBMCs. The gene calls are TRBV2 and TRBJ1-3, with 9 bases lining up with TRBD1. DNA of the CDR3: TGTGCCAGCAAATCCAGGACAGGGGCTTCGGGAAACACCATATATTTT. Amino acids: CASKSRTGASGNTIYF.